This T cell receptor (beta chain) stems from a study of siplizumab effects on memory and regulatory T cells. Background on the study: Mixed lymphocyte reactions ran in pairs, with siplizumab at around 0.96 ug/mL or without drug.

The cells of the mixed lymphocyte reaction underwent a roughly six-day coculture at 37°C. CFSE-tagged responder PBMCs and Violet Dye-tagged stimulator PBMCs were mixed 1:1. This clone was detected a few times. What it binds is unknown. Generated by immunoSEQ multiplex PCR, the TCRdb table keeps only in-frame clones and is missing some. The sample comprises fewer than 20,000 clones, 40% to 60% of which are singletons, and approximately 4.9% rests with the top ten. V dropped 6 bases and J dropped 8 bases, with 11 bases sitting between them. Germline CDR1 SEHNR, CDR2 FQNEAQ (reference sequence). The CDR3 consists of 12 residues. Study-wide results and caveats: Proliferating siplizumab-cultured Tregs lacked confirmed suppressive function. The study found that siplizumab significantly reduced alloreactive sequences traceable to unstimulated CD4+ memory cells.

The receptor was isolated from a human donor in good health; the cells came from an allogeneic mixed lymphocyte reaction. This chain links TRBV7-9 with TRBJ2-1; D perhaps matches TRBD1 (5 bases). Sequencing used CFSE-low (dividing) CD4+ T cells sorted from an allogeneic mixed lymphocyte reaction. The CDR3 spells CASSFYRYEQFF. The CDR3 DNA reads TGTGCCAGCAGTTTTTACAGGTATGAGCAGTTCTTC. Full variable domain (rest looked up from reference TRBV7-9 and TRBJ2-1): DTGVSQNPRHKITKRGQNVTFRCDPISEHNRLYWYRQTLGQGPEFLTYFQNEAQLEKSRLLSDRFSAERPKGSFSTLEIQRTEQGDSAMYLCASSFYRYEQFFGPGTRLTVL.